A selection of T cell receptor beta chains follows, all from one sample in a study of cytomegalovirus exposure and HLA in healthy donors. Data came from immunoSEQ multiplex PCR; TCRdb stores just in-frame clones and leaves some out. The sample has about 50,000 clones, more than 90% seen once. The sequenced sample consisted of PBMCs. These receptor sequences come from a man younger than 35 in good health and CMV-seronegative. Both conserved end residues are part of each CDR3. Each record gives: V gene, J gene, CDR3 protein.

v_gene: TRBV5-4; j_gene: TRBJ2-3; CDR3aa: CASSAPGNLGHTQYF
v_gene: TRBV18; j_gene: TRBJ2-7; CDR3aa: CASSLGQAIAYEQYF
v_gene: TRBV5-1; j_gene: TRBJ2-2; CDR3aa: CASSGDRVSTGELFF
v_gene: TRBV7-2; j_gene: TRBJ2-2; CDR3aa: CASSLPHSGRAGELFF
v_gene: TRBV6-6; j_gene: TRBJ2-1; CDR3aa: CALTRLAVNNEQFF
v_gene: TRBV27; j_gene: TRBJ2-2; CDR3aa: CASSPQGTGELFF
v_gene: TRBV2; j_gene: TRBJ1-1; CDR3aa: CASSQRQGVNTEAFF
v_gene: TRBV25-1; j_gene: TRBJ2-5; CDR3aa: CASSDSGTSGSETQYF
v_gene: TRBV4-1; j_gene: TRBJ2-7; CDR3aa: CASSQGAGPYEQYF
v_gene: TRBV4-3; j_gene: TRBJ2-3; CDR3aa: CASSQATSGNTDTQYF
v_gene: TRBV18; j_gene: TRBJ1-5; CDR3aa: CASSPPLDNSNQPQHF
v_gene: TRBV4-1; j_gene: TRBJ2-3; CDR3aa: CASSWGGTDTQYF
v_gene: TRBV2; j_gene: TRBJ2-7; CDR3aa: CASRVGLAGLYEQYF
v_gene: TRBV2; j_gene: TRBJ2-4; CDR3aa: CASSGGGGLLNIQYF
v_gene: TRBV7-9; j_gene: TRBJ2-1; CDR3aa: CASSLEISNEQFF
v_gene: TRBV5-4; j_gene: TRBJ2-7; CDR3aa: CASSLPGTRYYEQYF
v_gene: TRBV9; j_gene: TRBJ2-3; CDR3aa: CASSVGGDTDTQYF
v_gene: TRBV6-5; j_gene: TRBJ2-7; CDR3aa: CASTYGVGGEQYF
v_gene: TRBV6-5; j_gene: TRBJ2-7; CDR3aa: CASSSPDNSYEQYF
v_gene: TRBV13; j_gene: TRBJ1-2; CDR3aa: CASSLARGPGYTF
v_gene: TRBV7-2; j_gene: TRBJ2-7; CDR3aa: CASSLNRGSYEQYF
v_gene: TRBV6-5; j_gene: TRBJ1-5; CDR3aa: CASSPEAGYQPQHF
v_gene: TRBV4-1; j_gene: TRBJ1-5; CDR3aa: CASSQQDRSNQPQHF
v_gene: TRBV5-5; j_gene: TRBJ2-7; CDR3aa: CASSWTASSYEQYF
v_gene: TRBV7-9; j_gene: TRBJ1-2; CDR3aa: CASSPLSLNYGYTF
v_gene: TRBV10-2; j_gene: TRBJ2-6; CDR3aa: CASSRSLAAVGANVLTF
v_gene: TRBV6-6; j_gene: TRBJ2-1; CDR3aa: CASRDTGTSGGNEQFF
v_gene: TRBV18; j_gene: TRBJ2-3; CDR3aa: CASSPAASDTQYF
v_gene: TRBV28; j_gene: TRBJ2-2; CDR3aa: CASSGTENTGELFF
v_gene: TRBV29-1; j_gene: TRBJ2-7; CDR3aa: CSVEDVGRQGNSYEQYF
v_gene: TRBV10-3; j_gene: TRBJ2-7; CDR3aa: CAISERGDSYEQYF
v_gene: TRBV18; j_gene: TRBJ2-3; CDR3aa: CASSPSSGSRAFTDTQYF
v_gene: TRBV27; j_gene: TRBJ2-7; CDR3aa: CASSSLGTGKSPYEQYF
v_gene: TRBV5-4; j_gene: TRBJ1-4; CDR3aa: CASRDYTATNEKLFF
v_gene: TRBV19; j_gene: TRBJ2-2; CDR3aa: CASSISGTGGGELFF
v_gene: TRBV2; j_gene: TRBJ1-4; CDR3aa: CASSRDRGSEKLFF
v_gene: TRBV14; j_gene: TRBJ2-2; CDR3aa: CASSQVITGELFF
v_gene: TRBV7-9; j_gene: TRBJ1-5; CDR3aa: CASSLVSGNSNQPQHF
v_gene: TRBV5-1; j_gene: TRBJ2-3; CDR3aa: CASSVALASEYPQYF
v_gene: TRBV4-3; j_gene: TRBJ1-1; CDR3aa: CASSQVYYGGGWNTEAFF
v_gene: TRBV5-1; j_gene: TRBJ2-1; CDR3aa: CASSLVPNFYNEQFF
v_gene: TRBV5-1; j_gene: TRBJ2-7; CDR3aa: CASSSRTGGVYEQYF
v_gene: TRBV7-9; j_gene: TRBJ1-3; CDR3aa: CASSTSGNTIYF
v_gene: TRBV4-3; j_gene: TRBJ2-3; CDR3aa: CASSGTSTDTQYF
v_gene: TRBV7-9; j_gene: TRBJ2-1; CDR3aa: CASSLIREGGVF
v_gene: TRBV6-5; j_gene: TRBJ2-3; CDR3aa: CASSLPSTDTQYF
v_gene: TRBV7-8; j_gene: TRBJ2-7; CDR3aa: CASSLAGQAYEQYF
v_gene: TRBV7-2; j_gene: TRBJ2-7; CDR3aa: CASSSVGLERDF
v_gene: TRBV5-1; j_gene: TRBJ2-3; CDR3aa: CASSLGSTGGTDTQYF
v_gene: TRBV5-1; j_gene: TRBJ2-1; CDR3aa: CASSLPAQSSYNEQFF
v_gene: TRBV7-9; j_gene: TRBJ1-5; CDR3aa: CASSSPGGGQPQHF
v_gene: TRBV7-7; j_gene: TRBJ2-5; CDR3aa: CASSQPPLLRSSGEETQYF
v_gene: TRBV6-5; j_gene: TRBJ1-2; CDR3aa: CASSYAGQDYGYTF
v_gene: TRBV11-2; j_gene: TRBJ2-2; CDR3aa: CASSNIAGGVTGELFF
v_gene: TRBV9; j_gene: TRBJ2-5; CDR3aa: CASSVDPAGGVQETQYF
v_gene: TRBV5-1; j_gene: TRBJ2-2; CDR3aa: CASSAGQGNTGELFF
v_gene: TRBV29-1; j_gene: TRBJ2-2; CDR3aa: CSVEVQGNTGELFF